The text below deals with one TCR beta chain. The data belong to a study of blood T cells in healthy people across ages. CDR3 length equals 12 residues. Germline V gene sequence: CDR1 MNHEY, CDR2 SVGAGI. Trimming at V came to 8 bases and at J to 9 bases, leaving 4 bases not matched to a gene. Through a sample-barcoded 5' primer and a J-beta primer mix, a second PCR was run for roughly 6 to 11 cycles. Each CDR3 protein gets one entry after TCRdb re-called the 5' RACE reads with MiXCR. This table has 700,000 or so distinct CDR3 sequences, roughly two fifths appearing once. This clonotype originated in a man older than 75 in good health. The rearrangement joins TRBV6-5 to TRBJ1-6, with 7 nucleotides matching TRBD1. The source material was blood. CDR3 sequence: CASGGGFSPLHF. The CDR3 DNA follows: TGTGCCAGCGGAGGGGGCTTTTCACCCCTCCACTTT.